The rows below give T cell receptor beta chains drawn from one sample of a study of T cells in Graves' hyperthyroidism and ophthalmopathy. MiXCR, applied by TCRdb to the multiplex PCR reads, yields one record per CDR3 protein. The data show about 640,000 distinct CDR3 sequences, around 21% seen once. The source material was blood. The source of these receptors is a young man with Graves' ophthalmopathy. The CDR3 runs from the conserved cysteine through the conserved F or W. A D gene is named only where the DNA matches it firmly. The size field is filled for only some rows; it gives once, few, many or a size class.

size	J	D	V	CDR3	DNA
NA	TRBJ2-1	TRBD1	TRBV5-1	CASSFGQGFGNEQFF	TGCGCCAGCAGCTTTGGACAGGGCTTTGGGAATGAGCAGTTCTTC
few	TRBJ2-2	NA	TRBV5-1	CASMLIGAGELFF	TGCGCCAGCATGCTTATCGGGGCCGGGGAGCTGTTTTTT
few	TRBJ2-3	NA	TRBV13	CASTEGPEDTQYF	TGTGCCAGCACGGAGGGGCCTGAAGATACGCAGTATTTT
many	TRBJ1-3	NA	TRBV6-1	CASSDRRATLGNTIYF	TGTGCCAGCAGTGACCGTCGGGCAACGCTAGGAAACACCATATATTTT
few	TRBJ2-1	NA	TRBV10-3	CAISEGLSSYNEQFF	TGTGCCATCAGTGAGGGCTTAAGCTCCTACAATGAGCAGTTCTTC
few	TRBJ2-4	NA	TRBV28	CASPHHGDLAKNIQYF	TGTGCCAGCCCCCACCATGGAGACCTAGCCAAAAACATTCAGTACTTC
NA	TRBJ1-1	NA	TRBV27	CASSLGRAWAEAFF	TGTGCCAGCAGTTTGGGTAGGGCCTGGGCTGAAGCTTTCTTT
NA	TRBJ2-7	NA	TRBV7-9	CASSPPDYEQYF	TGTGCCAGCAGCCCACCCGACTACGAGCAGTACTTC
NA	TRBJ2-1	TRBD2	TRBV3-1	CASSQDEETSYYNEQFF	TGTGCCAGCAGCCAAGATGAGGAGACTAGCTACTACAATGAGCAGTTCTTC
few	TRBJ2-7	NA	TRBV6-2/TRBV6-3	CASSYLLGEQYF	TGTGCCAGCAGTTACCTTCTCGGCGAGCAGTACTTC
few	TRBJ2-3	TRBD1	TRBV4-2	CASSQVGRGLLDTQYF	TGTGCCAGCAGCCAAGTCGGCAGGGGGCTTTTAGATACGCAGTATTTT
NA	TRBJ2-4	NA	TRBV3-1	CAGSQALGQLAKNIQYF	TGTGCCGGCAGCCAAGCATTGGGACAACTAGCCAAAAACATTCAGTACTTC
few	TRBJ2-4	NA	TRBV2	CASSVVVLSKNIQYF	TGTGCCAGCAGTGTAGTGGTCTTGTCCAAAAACATTCAGTACTTC
few	TRBJ2-2	NA	TRBV20-1	CSARRVGTGELFF	TGCAGTGCTAGGCGAGTAGGCACCGGGGAGCTGTTTTTT
NA	TRBJ1-2	TRBD1	TRBV15	CATSTRQGGHYGYTF	TGTGCCACCAGCACCAGACAGGGTGGGCACTATGGCTACACCTTC
many	TRBJ2-6	TRBD1	TRBV7-9	CASSQQGAGGANVLTF	TGTGCCAGCAGCCAACAGGGGGCAGGCGGGGCCAACGTCCTGACTTTC
NA	TRBJ2-3	NA	TRBV29-1	CSVVMRVDTQYF	TGCAGCGTTGTTATGCGGGTCGATACGCAGTATTTT
NA	TRBJ1-4	NA	TRBV6-1	CASSGFGIGFNEKLFF	TGTGCCAGCAGTGGGTTCGGAATTGGGTTTAATGAAAAACTGTTTTTT
NA	TRBJ2-7	NA	TRBV30	CAWSPSSGLSYEQYF	TGTGCCTGGAGTCCGAGTAGCGGTCTTTCCTACGAGCAGTACTTC
NA	TRBJ2-1	TRBD2	TRBV30	CAWSPVAGYVNEQFF	TGTGCCTGGAGTCCTGTAGCGGGATATGTCAATGAGCAGTTCTTC
few	TRBJ1-6	NA	TRBV11-2	CASSLGADLGSPLHF	TGTGCCAGCAGCTTGGGGGCCGACCTGGGTTCACCCCTCCACTTT
many	TRBJ2-7	NA	TRBV28	CASSLTTEISYEQYF	TGTGCCAGCAGCCTCACTACTGAAATCTCCTACGAGCAGTACTTC
NA	TRBJ2-3	NA	TRBV29-1	CSVEGGLAEDTQYF	TGCAGCGTTGAAGGGGGGCTAGCGGAAGATACGCAGTATTTT
many	TRBJ2-7	TRBD2	TRBV30	CAWTPREGSEQYF	TGTGCCTGGACCCCCCGGGAGGGATCCGAGCAGTACTTC
many	TRBJ2-7	NA	TRBV3-1	CASSQFDREGEQYF	TGTGCCAGCAGCCAATTTGACAGGGAGGGGGAGCAGTACTTC
many	TRBJ2-7	NA	TRBV7-8	CASSLTSYDEQYF	TGTGCCAGCAGCTTAACCAGCTATGACGAGCAGTACTTC
few	TRBJ2-1	TRBD2	TRBV20-1	CSARDALMRGSSYNEQFF	TGCAGTGCTAGAGATGCCCTAATGCGGGGGAGCTCCTACAATGAGCAGTTCTTC
few	TRBJ2-5	TRBD2	TRBV9	CASSPPGLADQETQYF	TGTGCCAGCAGCCCCCCCGGACTAGCGGACCAAGAGACCCAGTACTTC
NA	TRBJ2-1	TRBD2	TRBV2	CASEGLAGDSEQFF	TGTGCCAGCGAAGGACTAGCGGGAGATAGTGAGCAGTTCTTC
NA	TRBJ2-7	NA	TRBV28	CASSFLADPGEQYF	TGTGCCAGCAGTTTTCTGGCGGATCCTGGCGAGCAGTACTTC
NA	TRBJ2-2	TRBD1	TRBV14	CASSQDEGGAFIGELFF	TGTGCCAGCAGCCAAGATGAAGGGGGCGCTTTTATCGGGGAGCTGTTTTTT
NA	TRBJ1-1	NA	TRBV12-3/TRBV12-4	CASSLGGLTEAFF	TGTGCCAGCAGTTTAGGGGGATTAACTGAAGCTTTCTTT
few	TRBJ1-5	NA	TRBV6-1	CATQLSTDQPQHF	TGTGCCACCCAACTTTCGACGGACCAGCCCCAGCATTTT
many	TRBJ1-1	NA	TRBV28	CASLDANTEAFF	TGTGCCAGCCTGGACGCGAACACTGAAGCTTTCTTT
NA	TRBJ2-3	TRBD2	TRBV20-1	CSSGSLTDTQYF	TGCAGTAGCGGGAGTCTGACAGATACGCAGTATTTT
NA	TRBJ1-2	NA	TRBV20-1	CSARDMDTYGYTF	TGCAGTGCTAGAGATATGGATACGTACGGCTACACCTTC
many	TRBJ1-1	TRBD1	TRBV28	CASSRDRVGTEAFF	TGTGCCAGCAGTCGAGACAGGGTCGGCACTGAAGCTTTCTTT
few	TRBJ2-2	NA	TRBV28	CASSLIRATGELFF	TGTGCCAGCAGTTTAATCAGGGCCACCGGGGAGCTGTTTTTT
few	TRBJ2-1	NA	TRBV7-2	CATAQSSYNEQFF	TGTGCCACCGCTCAAAGCTCCTACAATGAGCAGTTCTTC
many	TRBJ2-2	TRBD2	TRBV11-2	CASSSWTSGTVGELFF	TGTGCCAGCAGCTCCTGGACTAGCGGGACGGTCGGGGAGCTGTTTTTT
NA	TRBJ2-7	TRBD2	TRBV6-1	CASTQGTSGYEQYF	TGTGCCAGCACCCAGGGGACTAGCGGTTACGAGCAGTACTTC
NA	TRBJ2-2	TRBD2	TRBV2	CASRRTTSGTGELFF	TGTGCCAGCAGGAGGACAACTAGCGGGACCGGGGAGCTGTTTTTT
few	TRBJ2-3	NA	TRBV5-1	CASSSWGGSTDTQYF	TGCGCCAGCAGCTCGTGGGGCGGAAGCACAGATACGCAGTATTTT
NA	TRBJ1-4	NA	TRBV7-9	CASSRTRLSLKEKLFF	TGTGCCAGCAGCCGGACCCGACTTTCTCTTAAGGAAAAACTGTTTTTT
NA	TRBJ1-2	TRBD1	TRBV7-9	CASGGDRGNYGYTF	TGTGCCAGCGGTGGTGACAGGGGAAACTATGGCTACACCTTC
NA	TRBJ2-5	NA	TRBV29-1	CSVVQGQETQYF	TGCAGCGTTGTGCAGGGACAAGAGACCCAGTACTTC
NA	TRBJ2-3	TRBD2	TRBV20-1	CSAMSSGSSDTQYF	TGCAGTGCTATGTCTAGCGGGAGCTCAGATACGCAGTATTTT
NA	TRBJ1-2	NA	TRBV19	CASTPAREWLGYGYTF	TGTGCCAGTACCCCAGCCAGGGAGTGGTTGGGGTATGGCTACACCTTC
NA	TRBJ2-1	TRBD1	TRBV19	CASSIGQGGWNEQFF	TGTGCCAGTAGTATAGGACAGGGGGGGTGGAATGAGCAGTTCTTC
few	TRBJ2-1	TRBD2	TRBV7-9	CASSLGSGLANEQFF	TGTGCCAGCAGCTTAGGTAGCGGACTAGCGAATGAGCAGTTCTTC
NA	TRBJ1-3	NA	TRBV6-5	CASSYSRGSGSTIYF	TGTGCCAGCAGTTACTCTAGGGGATCTGGAAGCACCATATATTTT
many	TRBJ1-2	NA	TRBV28	CASSTSGTLSFYGYTF	TGTGCCAGCAGTACCTCCGGGACATTGTCTTTCTACGGCTACACCTTC
many	TRBJ1-1	TRBD1	TRBV2	CASKDPGQPRALNTEAFF	TGTGCCAGCAAAGACCCGGGACAGCCGAGGGCACTGAACACTGAAGCTTTCTTT